The 20 T cell receptor beta chains below were found in one sample sequenced in a study of cytomegalovirus exposure and HLA in healthy donors. PCR primers comprised 60 Vbeta and 13 Jbeta primers. Assay used: immunoSEQ multiplex PCR; TCRdb lists only in-frame clones, some missing. The table has 93,000 or so clones, approximately 84% seen once; the top ten hold around 5.6%. Sequenced: PBMCs. The receptors were sampled from a woman aged 18-35 years in good health and CMV-seropositive.

This rearrangement joins TRBV10-2 to TRBJ1-5, with TRBD1 matching 8 bases. The CDR3 extends over 16 amino acids. V trimming: 6 bases; J trimming: 0 bases; junction bases outside the gene matches: 7. Germline loops: CDR1 WSHSY, CDR2 SAAADI. CDR3 DNA: TGCGCCAGCAGCGACGGACAGGGCAATAGCAATCAGCCCCAGCATTTT. Its translation is CASSDGQGNSNQPQHF.

J is TRBJ2-5 and V is TRBV7-9, with TRBD2 matching 12 bases. The junction had 3 bases not matched to a gene; V was cut back by 4 bases and J by 0 bases. CDR1 and CDR2 (germline): SEHNR, FQNEAQ (reference sequence). The CDR3 is 16 residues long. DNA of the CDR3: TGTGCCAGCAGCTACGGACTAGCGGGGCACCAAGAGACCCAGTACTTC. Translating it yields CASSYGLAGHQETQYF. Based on the CDR3 plus reference TRBV7-9 and TRBJ2-5, the full variable domain is DTGVSQNPRHKITKRGQNVTFRCDPISEHNRLYWYRQTLGQGPEFLTYFQNEAQLEKSRLLSDRFSAERPKGSFSTLEIQRTEQGDSAMYLCASSYGLAGHQETQYFGPGTRLLVL.

The chain carries TRBV10-3 and TRBJ2-1; the match to TRBD1 covers 10 bases. The germline CDR1 and CDR2 sequences are ENHRY and SYGVKD. V lost 2 bases and J lost 5; bases outside the gene matches: 6. The CDR3 spans 16 residues. The CDR3 sequence is CAISEGQGGTHNEQFF. For the CDR3, the DNA is TGTGCCATCAGTGAGGGACAGGGGGGGACTCACAATGAGCAGTTCTTC.

The rearrangement uses TRBV4-2 and TRBJ2-7; D gene uncertain. V was clipped by 0 bases and J by 0 bases, with 3 bases between them. Germline V gene sequence: CDR1 LGHNA, CDR2 YNFKEQ. This CDR3 has 13 residues. In DNA, the CDR3 is TGTGCCAGCAGCCAAGACAGCTCCTACGAGCAGTACTTC. Amino acid sequence: CASSQDSSYEQYF.

This clone was observed a single time. The rearrangement uses TRBV27 and TRBJ2-3; 14 bases align to TRBD2. V lost 3 bases to trimming and J lost 6 bases; unmatched junction nucleotides: 5. The V gene's germline CDR1 is MNHEY and CDR2 SMNVEV (reference sequence). CDR3 length: 16 amino acids. The CDR3 region has the DNA TGTGCCAGCAGTTTCGGTGGACTAGCGGGGGGTGATACGCAGTATTTT. Translated: CASSFGGLAGGDTQYF.

This chain uses TRBV5-4 with TRBJ2-7; 10 bases are a match to TRBD2. This CDR3 has 14 amino acids. Trimming at V came to 4 bases and at J to 4 bases, leaving 5 bases not matched to a gene. Per germline, CDR1 SGHNT and CDR2 YYREEE (reference sequence). As DNA, the CDR3 is TGTGCCAGCAGCACCGGGACTAGCGAGTACGAGCAGTACTTC. This gives the protein CASSTGTSEYEQYF.

The rearrangement joins TRBV5-4 to TRBJ1-2, with D perhaps matching TRBD1 (6 bases). V was trimmed by 4 bases and J by 1 base, leaving 14 bases between them. The CDR3 is 15 amino acids. The V gene's germline CDR1 is SGHNT and CDR2 YYREEE (reference sequence). In nucleotides, the CDR3 is TGTGCCAGCAGCAGCAGGGGATTGGGTAACTATGGCTACACCTTC. Amino acid sequence: CASSSRGLGNYGYTF.

Here the CDR3 reads CASSYSTTGTGELFF. The CDR3 DNA reads as TGTGCCAGCAGTTACTCCACCACAGGGACCGGGGAGCTGTTTTTT. The chain carries TRBV6-6 and TRBJ2-2; a possible D gene is TRBD1 (6 bases). The CDR3 has 15 amino acids. CDR1 is MNHNY and CDR2 is SVGAGI in the germline V gene (reference sequence). V dropped 0 bases and J dropped 5 bases, with 10 bases sitting between them.

V usage is TRBV28 and J usage is TRBJ2-1; 8 bases align to TRBD2. The V segment lost 6 bases and the J segment 3 bases; nucleotides outside the gene matches: 10. The CDR3 has 16 residues. CDR1 and CDR2 from the germline V gene are MDHEN and SYDVKM. CDR3 residues: CASRGPGLESYNEQFF. CDR3 bases: TGTGCCAGCAGGGGGCCGGGACTAGAAAGCTACAATGAGCAGTTCTTC.

A word on this clone: At one boundary the junction diverges from the germline segment, which might be a read error. The rearrangement joins TRBV6-1 to TRBJ1-2; unclear D gene. The germline gives CDR1 MNHNS, CDR2 SASEGT. The CDR3 contains 15 residues. The CDR3 loop reads CASSEGLQANYGYTF. In DNA, the CDR3 is TGTGCCAGCAGCGAAGGTCTGCAAGCCAACTATGGCTACACCTTC.

This chain connects TRBV6-1 to TRBJ1-4; D unclear. Trimming shortened V by 2 bases and J by 7 bases, and 14 bases separated the two germline ends. The CDR3 spans 15 residues. Germline assignment: CDR1 MNHNS and CDR2 SASEGT. The CDR3 spells CASSERYPQTEKLFF. The CDR3, as DNA: TGTGCCAGCAGTGAACGATACCCACAGACTGAAAAACTGTTTTTT.

The V gene is TRBV6-1, the J gene TRBJ1-2; 8 bases are a match to TRBD1. CDR3 length: 13 residues. Trimming at V came to 2 bases and at J to 7 bases, leaving 3 bases not matched to a gene. The germline gives CDR1 MNHNS, CDR2 SASEGT. The CDR3 loop reads CASSEQGALGYTF. In DNA, the CDR3 is TGTGCCAGCAGTGAACAGGGGGCTCTTGGCTACACCTTC.

The chain links TRBV6-4 to TRBJ2-1; D perhaps matches TRBD2 (7 bases). Germline CDR1 MRHNA, CDR2 SNTAGT. The CDR3 length is 15 residues. The ends were cut back, 2 bases at V and 6 bases at J, with 14 bases in the middle. In nucleotides, the CDR3 is TGTGCCAGCAGTGACCGCACAGGGAGGGGCAATGAGCAGTTCTTC. This translates into CASSDRTGRGNEQFF.

V is TRBV7-9 and J is TRBJ2-7; no reliable D call. Germline lookup yields CDR1 SEHNR and CDR2 FQNEAQ (reference sequence). The CDR3 spans 13 residues. V shed 5 bases and J shed 3 bases, with 11 bases lying between them. The CDR3 region has the DNA TGTGCCAGCAGCCGATTGAACTTCTACGAGCAGTACTTC. This translates into CASSRLNFYEQYF.

V usage is TRBV6-1 and J usage is TRBJ2-7; D is perhaps TRBD2 (5 bases). Trimming removed 11 bases from V and 7 bases from J, with 15 bases in between. The CDR3 extends over 11 amino acids. CDR1 and CDR2 (germline): MNHNS, SASEGT. CDR3 region: CAFSGGREQYF. The CDR3 bases are TGTGCCTTCTCAGGTGGGAGAGAGCAGTACTTC.

This sequence joins TRBV13 and TRBJ2-7; 7 nucleotides match TRBD1. The CDR3 sequence is 14 residues long. CDR1 is PRHDT, CDR2 FYEKMQ, per germline (reference sequence). The V and J ends lost 6 bases and 2 bases, in that order; junction bases with no gene match: 7. DNA for the CDR3: TGTGCCAGCAGTTCCTCGGGGACAGCCTACGAGCAGTACTTC. The encoded protein is CASSSSGTAYEQYF.

The rearrangement links TRBV6-1 to TRBJ2-7; TRBD1 agrees at 8 bases. The CDR3 covers 15 residues. Germline CDR1 and CDR2: MNHNS and SASEGT. The V segment lost 3 bases and the J segment 6 bases; nucleotides outside the gene matches: 10. This CDR3 is CASSEGTGVGGEQYF. The CDR3 DNA reads as TGTGCCAGCAGTGAGGGGACAGGAGTAGGCGGCGAGCAGTACTTC.

This rearrangement joins TRBV9 to TRBJ2-7; D ambiguous. CDR1 SGDLS and CDR2 YYNGEE come from the germline V gene. The CDR3 is made up of 15 amino acids. V lost 4 bases, J lost 3 bases, and 17 bases lay in between. CDR3 DNA sequence: TGTGCCAGCAGCTTCAGTGCTGACACCTACTACGAGCAGTACTTC. Encoded protein: CASSFSADTYYEQYF.

The rearrangement joins TRBV30 to TRBJ2-2; 9 nucleotides line up with TRBD1. The CDR3 has 14 amino acids. The germline V gene encodes CDR1 GTSNPN and CDR2 SVGIG (reference sequence). The ends lost 2 bases at V and 6 bases at J; junction bases unmatched: 4. The CDR3 region has the DNA TGTGCCTGGAGTACCGGGACAGGGTCCGGGGAGCTGTTTTTT. This encodes CAWSTGTGSGELFF.

The V gene is TRBV7-9, the J gene TRBJ1-4; D call uncertain. V lost 5 bases and J 7 bases, leaving 14 bases between the germline ends. The CDR3 totals 14 residues. In germline, CDR1 is SEHNR, CDR2 FQNEAQ (reference sequence). The CDR3 protein is CASSRTPASEKLFF. In DNA, the CDR3 is TGTGCCAGCAGCCGAACTCCAGCGAGTGAAAAACTGTTTTTT.